This T cell receptor beta chain was recorded in a study of shared clonotypes between healthy human individuals (dated by TCRdb to the early 2020s). Some background on the complete study: Three men and two women, aged 18 to 49 years, made up the cohort. Per donor, leukapheresis produced somewhere between about 0.94 and 10 billion PBMCs. Different laboratories and diverse techniques were used to prepare libraries and sequence TCR repertoires, to increase sequencing depth and limit assay-specific biases. For each donor, three plates each were used for CD4 naive and CD4 memory, two plates were used for CD8 naive, and one plate was used for CD8 memory. The study deeply sequenced blood TCR repertoires of about 5 healthy adults to estimate repertoire size and the extent of clonotype sharing between individuals.

Comment on this clone: The specificity of this receptor is unknown. Base qualities are not provided; no much larger clone lies one nucleotide away.

The study at large found these results: Across a handful of donors, roughly 5.4% of naive CD4, approximately 3.5% of naive CD8, 2.3% of memory CD4, and about 0.44% of memory CD8 clonotypes were shared. Clonotypes shared by all four sorted-subset donors showed higher generation probabilities than non-shared clonotypes. Larger estimated clonotype richness was generally found for naive subsets than for memory subsets. Because the study included only a small number of donors, the genetic and exposure-history diversity represented was limited. Sampling was limited to blood, and TCR repertoires in tissue likely differ from TCR repertoires in blood. Incomplete sequencing was indicated by rarefaction of sorted-subset datasets, despite the large sequencing depth. Pairwise subsampling indicated that sequencing depth was expected to affect the degree of clonotype sharing among donors.

The donors were healthy, HIV-negative adults with no recently reported acute infections or vaccinations. All donors were Caucasian adults living in Nashville, Tennessee, USA. CD4+ T cells were enriched through magnetic negative selection, after which naive cells were positively selected on CD45RA and the remaining negative fraction served as the memory subset. Blood was collected by leukapheresis, and PBMCs were isolated by Ficoll-Histopaque density gradient centrifugation and then cryopreserved in liquid nitrogen vapor phase. Analytical flow cytometry was used to check the purity and quantity of each magnetically sorted T cell population. Each sorted fraction had its genomic DNA isolated and then quantified by UV absorbance on a Nanodrop 2000c. Using the deep immunoSEQ assay, TCR CDR3 regions were amplified from genomic DNA by multiplex PCR. Extracted genomic DNA from each cell subset was distributed evenly across all wells of several immunoSEQ 96-well plates, and each plate was treated as a replicate. For sorted subsets, each replicate PCR was loaded with about 0.2 ug genomic DNA, equivalent to 30,000 or so T cell genomes. Purified libraries were measured with a Qubit 3.0 fluorometer, size-checked on a Bioanalyzer 2100, and measured again with the KAPA Library Quantification kit. Every immunoSEQ 96-well plate was sequenced on a separate single-read 150-cycle Illumina NextSeq 550 flow cell. Processing in the source paper ran as follows. Because only junctional sequences without quality scores were contained in the immunoSEQ output, filtering matching that applied to full-length reads could not be performed. Sequences were annotated with PyIR, a Python wrapper for IgBLAST v1.9, and V/J genes and CDR3 were assigned using IMGT germline references. Reads were removed for weak V/J assignments (E-value above 1e-6), missing CDR3, stop codons, out-of-frame junctions, or ambiguous translated residues. V3J clonotypes were defined as sequences sharing the same inferred V gene, J gene, and CDR3 amino acid sequence. To compute the percentage overlap between repertoires, the number of shared unique clonotypes was divided by the size of the smaller repertoire. Repertoire richness was assessed with RTK rarefaction, the Chao1 estimator, and Recon v2.1 estimates of unobserved clonotypes. For all TCRbeta clonotypes obtained by the gDNA method from a few donors, generation probabilities were computed with OLGA. What TCRdb holds here is the immuneACCESS table cut down to in-frame rearrangements. Part of the clones is not present; checked against another copy, under half of the missing clones reflect an unresolved V gene, and the others are unexplained. The V and J calls and the clone size are those of that table, but D and trimming were determined from the DNA. The sample table lists approximately 2.1 million clones, 85% to 95% of them with a count of one. Of the sample, 0.35% to 0.5% falls within the top ten clones.

Between the V and J ends, shortened by 5 bases and 2 bases respectively, the junction contains 13 bases. The germline V gene sets CDR1 to SGHRS and CDR2 to YFSETQ. The CDR3 holds 15 amino acids from the cysteine to the phenylalanine. CDR3 DNA is the only sequence kept; it has 45 bases, read in frame from the first base. The chain links TRBV5-1 with TRBJ2-2, with TRBD2 as a weak D call on 5 bases. Source material: naive CD4+ T cells from PBMCs. Interpreted using the paper, the cell subset or site label stands for: CD45RA+ positively selected. This receptor was taken from a man younger than 35 in good health. Some clones in this sample may be carry-over from other donors' samples. The bases are TGCGCCAGCAGAATCCTACCGGGAAACACCGGGGAGCTGTTTTTT. Its protein reads: CASRILPGNTGELFF.